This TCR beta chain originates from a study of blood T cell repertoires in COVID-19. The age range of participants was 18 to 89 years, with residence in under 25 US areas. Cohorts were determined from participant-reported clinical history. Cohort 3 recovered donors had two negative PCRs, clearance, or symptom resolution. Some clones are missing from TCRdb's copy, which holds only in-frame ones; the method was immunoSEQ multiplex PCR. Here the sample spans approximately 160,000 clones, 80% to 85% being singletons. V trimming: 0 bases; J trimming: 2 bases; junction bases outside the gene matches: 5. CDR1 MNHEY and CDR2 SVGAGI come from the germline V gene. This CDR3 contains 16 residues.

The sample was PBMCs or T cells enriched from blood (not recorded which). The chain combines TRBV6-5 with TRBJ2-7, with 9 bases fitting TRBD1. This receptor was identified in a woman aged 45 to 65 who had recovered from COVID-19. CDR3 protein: CASSYSGTGKAYEQYF. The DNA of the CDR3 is TGTGCCAGCAGTTACTCCGGGACAGGGAAGGCCTACGAGCAGTACTTC.